This TCR beta chain is from a study of cytotoxic CD8 clonotypes in ibrutinib-treated CLL. The CDR3 spans 17 residues. The germline V gene has CDR1 LNHNV and CDR2 YYDKDF (reference sequence). The V gene end was trimmed by 0 bases and the J gene end by 5 bases; junction bases not matched to a gene: 9. Method: immunoSEQ multiplex PCR; TCRdb's copy keeps in-frame clones and lacks some. The table records about 160,000 clones, over 65% of them present only once. The material was PBMCs, obtained after 12 months of ibrutinib treatment. V is TRBV15 and J is TRBJ1-4; 7 bases map to TRBD1. This TCR was recovered from a human donor with chronic lymphocytic leukemia. DNA for the CDR3: TGTGCCACCAGCAGAGATCAAGGGGGAGGGGGCAATGAAAAACTGTTTTTT. The encoded protein is CATSRDQGGGGNEKLFF.